The rows below give T cell receptor beta chains drawn from one sample of a study of human T cells and chemical hapten exposure. A single record per CDR3 protein comes from TCRdb applying MiXCR to the RACE reads. The sample gives around 380,000 distinct CDR3 sequences, about 5% of which show up once; around 8.8% is in the top ten. Source: whole blood, taken in connection with sensitization to the hapten diphenylcyclopropenone (DPC). The receptors here all came from a woman between 18 and 30 years old with alopecia areata. Some clones in this sample may be carry-over from other donors' samples. Both conserved end residues are trimmed from each CDR3.

>TRBV24-1
ATSVRDRGRWTGELF
>TRBV7-9
ASSLVPPDREAF
>TRBV9
ASSAGGRLSYNEQF
>TRBV6-5
ASNSRKASGFYTQY
>TRBV7-2
ASSRTADSYEQY
>TRBV6-2/TRBV6-3
ASSYYGADTQY
>TRBV7-9
ASSPTGGNQETQY
>TRBV28
ASSPGVAYEQY
>TRBV28
ASSLVQGPEAF
>TRBV10-3
AISLSGAAYNEQF
>TRBV7-8
ASSLDRWVYNEQF
>TRBV3-1
ASSQDRGETQY
>TRBV28
ASRSTPYRDSNSPLH
>TRBV10-3
AISESTGASTDTQY
>TRBV7-2
ASSFGVAGGFSTDTQY
>TRBV19
ASSIASYNEQF
>TRBV7-2
ASSLAVGAGANVLT